The T cell receptor (beta chain) under discussion was sequenced for a study of shared clonotypes between healthy human individuals. The study ran the assay at deep level. The protocol was immunoSEQ multiplex PCR, while the TCRdb copy is restricted to in-frame clones and leaves out a portion. The sample yields approximately 2.3 million clones, 80% to 95% seen once. The CDR3 runs to 15 residues. Germline CDR1 reads MNHNS; CDR2 reads SASEGT. V dropped 4 bases and J dropped 8 bases, with 20 bases sitting between them. Remarks on this clone: Antigen unknown.

Study results and limitations: A handful of donors shared around 5.2% of their naive CD4 clonotypes.

The chain uses TRBV6-1 and TRBJ1-2; D remains ambiguous. Material for sequencing was naive CD4+ T cells from PBMCs. Stated subset: CD45RA+ positively selected. The origin of this receptor is a young man in good health. Some clones in this sample may be carry-over from other donors' samples. In nucleotides, the CDR3 is TGTGCCAGCAGTGCACCCGCGGGAGGAGACGGCGGCTACACCTTC. Protein: CASSAPAGGDGGYTF.